These 23 T cell receptor beta chains were all obtained from the same sample, sequenced in a study of T cell responses to AZD1222 COVID-19 vaccine. Profiled with immunoSEQ multiplex PCR; TCRdb holds only in-frame clones, not every one. This table holds about 96,000 clones, 70% to 90% found once. This sample comprised peripheral blood, obtained on day 0 of AZD1222 vaccination. The receptors derive from an adult in good health.

This clone has just one count. This chain links TRBV28 with TRBJ1-2; D is unresolved. CDR3 length equals 16 residues. V lost 4 bases to trimming and J lost 4 bases, with 19 bases between them. Germline V gene lookup returns CDR1 MDHEN and CDR2 SYDVKM. In nucleotides, the CDR3 is TGTGCCAGCAGTTCCCAGACTTTCCGGAGTTTCTATGGCTACACCTTC. Its protein product is CASSSQTFRSFYGYTF.

This clone was observed once. The rearrangement links TRBV30 to TRBJ2-1; a weak D match, TRBD2 (5 bases). V lost 0 bases and J lost 10, with 16 bases in between. Germline CDR1 and CDR2: GTSNPN and SVGIG (reference sequence). The CDR3 sequence is 14 residues long. Here the CDR3 DNA reads TGTGCCTGGAGTGTGGGCCCCACTAGGGCCGAGCAGTTCTTC. Amino acid sequence: CAWSVGPTRAEQFF.

This sequence joins TRBV4-1 and TRBJ2-7, with D uncertain. Per the germline V gene, CDR1 is MGHRA and CDR2 is YSYEKL. The CDR3 sequence is 16 residues long. Trimming took 0 bases from V and 3 from J, leaving 15 bases between them. In DNA, the CDR3 is TGCGCCAGCAGCCAAGATCTCCGACATTATCTCTACGAGCAGTACTTC. Translation gives CASSQDLRHYLYEQYF.

The genes are TRBV7-9 and TRBJ1-3, with D possibly matching TRBD1 (5 bases). The CDR3 is 16 amino acids. The V end was cut by 5 bases, the J end by 1 base, with 15 bases between. Germline CDR1 and CDR2: SEHNR and FQNEAQ (reference sequence). CDR3 amino acids: CASSNTRAQSGNTIYF. As DNA, the CDR3 is TGTGCCAGCAGCAACACCAGGGCACAATCTGGAAACACCATATATTTT.

The chain combines TRBV11-2 with TRBJ2-7; a weak D match, TRBD2 (5 bases). Germline loops: CDR1 SGHAT, CDR2 FQNNGV. V was cut by 3 bases and J by 3 bases, with 12 bases left in between. The CDR3 spans 14 residues. The CDR3 sequence: CASSLGGWGYEQYF. Written as DNA, the CDR3 is TGTGCCAGCAGCTTGGGCGGGTGGGGCTACGAGCAGTACTTC. Combining the CDR3 with reference TRBV11-2 and TRBJ2-7 gives the whole variable domain EAGVAQSPRYKIIEKRQSVAFWCNPISGHATLYWYQQILGQGPKLLIQFQNNGVVDDSQLPKDRFSAERLKGVDSTLKIQPAKLEDSAVYLCASSLGGWGYEQYFGPGTRLTVT.

This clone was counted only a few times. J is TRBJ1-6 and V is TRBV6-2 or TRBV6-3, with D possibly matching TRBD1 (6 bases). There are 16 residues in the CDR3. V lost 5 bases, J lost 9 bases, and 20 bases lay in between. Germline V gene sequence: CDR1 MNHEY, CDR2 SVGEGT. CDR3 coding DNA: TGTGCCAGCAGTCAAGTTCTCACAGGGCGAGGTTCACCCCTCCACTTT. This sequence encodes CASSQVLTGRGSPLHF.

J is TRBJ1-1 and V is TRBV28; D unclear. Looked up from germline, CDR1 is MDHEN and CDR2 is SYDVKM. This CDR3 is 14 amino acids long. Trimming pared 6 bases from V and 1 base from J, leaving 12 bases between. This CDR3 reads CASSPVRANTEAFF. The CDR3 nucleotides are TGTGCCAGCAGCCCGGTAAGAGCGAACACTGAAGCTTTCTTT.

This chain connects TRBV7-9 to TRBJ2-1, with no clear D. V lost 3 bases to trimming and J lost 4 bases, with 16 bases between them. The germline V gene encodes CDR1 SEHNR and CDR2 FQNEAQ (reference sequence). This CDR3 is built from 16 residues. The CDR3 bases are TGTGCCAGCAGCTTTGGGTGGAATCTGCCATACAATGAGCAGTTCTTC. It codes for CASSFGWNLPYNEQFF.

The gene calls are TRBV21-1 and TRBJ1-4; the D call of TRBD1 is as the table states it, not checked on the DNA. TRBV21-1 has pseudogene status. This CDR3 comprises 15 residues. The CDR3 spells CASSKAQDRGEKLFF. The CDR3 DNA sequence: TGTGCCAGCAGCAAAGCGCAGGACAGAGGAGAAAAACTGTTTTTT.

This chain links TRBV28 with TRBJ2-1; D unclear. Trimming removed 2 bases from V and 3 bases from J, with 11 bases in between. This CDR3 comprises 15 residues. Germline CDR1 MDHEN, CDR2 SYDVKM. The CDR3 nucleotides are TGTGCCAGCAGTTTAAACCTGTTCCTCTACAATGAGCAGTTCTTC. Its translation: CASSLNLFLYNEQFF. Based on the CDR3 plus reference TRBV28 and TRBJ2-1, the full variable domain is DVKVTQSSRYLVKRTGEKVFLECVQDMDHENMFWYRQDPGLGLRLIYFSYDVKMKEKGDIPEGYSVSREKKERFSLILESASTNQTSMYLCASSLNLFLYNEQFFGPGTRLTVL.

This clone was detected only once. The rearrangement joins TRBV27 to TRBJ1-5; TRBD1 matches 9 bases. Germline V gene sequence: CDR1 MNHEY, CDR2 SMNVEV (reference sequence). This CDR3 region has 14 residues. V lost 2 bases to trimming and J lost 6 bases; unmatched junction nucleotides: 2. The CDR3 DNA reads as TGTGCCAGCAGTTTAGACAGGGGGACTCAGCCCCAGCATTTT. As protein: CASSLDRGTQPQHF.

V is TRBV11-2 and J is TRBJ1-2; 11 positions agree with TRBD1. J gave up 4 bases and V 5 bases, and 6 bases lay outside the gene matches. The CDR3 totals 15 residues. Germline V gene data show CDR1 as SGHAT and CDR2 as FQNNGV. The CDR3 spells CASSPRTGGTYGYTF. CDR3 bases: TGTGCCAGCAGCCCGCGGACAGGGGGCACCTATGGCTACACCTTC.

This chain joins TRBV28 and TRBJ1-5; perhaps TRBD1 as D (5 bases). The length of the CDR3 is 14 residues. The germline CDR1 and CDR2 sequences are MDHEN and SYDVKM. The V end lost 1 base, the J end lost 7 bases, and 11 bases lay between the germline ends. The CDR3 loop reads CASSLSGVAQPQHF. The CDR3 bases are TGTGCCAGCAGTTTATCGGGGGTGGCCCAGCCCCAGCATTTT. Variable domain in full (rest from reference TRBV28 and TRBJ1-5): DVKVTQSSRYLVKRTGEKVFLECVQDMDHENMFWYRQDPGLGLRLIYFSYDVKMKEKGDIPEGYSVSREKKERFSLILESASTNQTSMYLCASSLSGVAQPQHFGDGTRLSIL.

The chain is built from TRBV30 and TRBJ1-6; maybe TRBD1 (6 bases). V lost 2 bases and J 10 bases, leaving 21 bases between the germline ends. CDR1 is GTSNPN, CDR2 SVGIG, per germline (reference sequence). The CDR3 has 16 residues. The CDR3, as DNA: TGTGCCTGGAGTCGGTTGACAGCCCAAAGGGGGTCACCCCTCCACTTT. Its translation: CAWSRLTAQRGSPLHF. Together with reference TRBV30 and TRBJ1-6, the CDR3 gives the full variable domain: SQTIHQWPATLVQPVGSPLSLECTVEGTSNPNLYWYRQAAGRGLQLLFYSVGIGQISSEVPQNLSASRPQDRQFILSSKKLLLSDSGFYLCAWSRLTAQRGSPLHFGNGTRLTVT.

The chain combines TRBV21-1 with TRBJ1-4. TRBV21-1 corresponds to a pseudogene. The CDR3 runs to 13 residues. The CDR3 sequence is CASSPRNREKLFF. CDR3 DNA sequence: TGTGCCAGCAGCCCGAGAAATAGGGAAAAACTGTTTTTT.

V gene TRBV18 combines with J gene TRBJ2-5, with 10 bases lining up with TRBD2. V shed 3 bases and J 3 bases; nucleotides not matched to a gene: 1. CDR3 length: 14 residues. Germline V lookup: CDR1 KGHSH, CDR2 LQKENI. The CDR3 loop is CASSPGLAEETQYF. The CDR3 region has the DNA TGTGCCAGCTCACCCGGACTAGCGGAAGAGACCCAGTACTTC.

This chain links TRBV12-3 or TRBV12-4 with TRBJ2-7, with unresolved D. The CDR3 length is 13 residues. V was cut by 3 bases and J by 1 base, with 7 bases left in between. The CDR3 DNA sequence: TGTGCCAGCAGTTTTCAGGCTTCCTACGAGCAGTACTTC. This encodes CASSFQASYEQYF.

The chain couples TRBV28 to TRBJ2-7, with D unclear. V was cut by 5 bases and J by 3 bases, with 8 bases left in between. The germline CDR1 and CDR2 sequences are MDHEN and SYDVKM. The CDR3 is 12 residues long. In nucleotides, the CDR3 is TGTGCCAGCAGTGTTCCGGGCTACGAGCAGTACTTC. Its translation: CASSVPGYEQYF.

This sequence joins TRBV6-4 and TRBJ2-7, with D possibly being TRBD2 (5 bases). This CDR3 region has 13 residues. Germline-derived CDR1 and CDR2 are MRHNA and SNTAGT. Trimming removed 0 bases at V and 5 bases at J, with 8 bases between. The CDR3 loop reads CASSDSSRDEQYF. DNA for the CDR3: TGTGCCAGCAGTGACTCGTCGCGGGACGAGCAGTACTTC.

The chain couples TRBV2 to TRBJ2-1; a possible D gene is TRBD2 (7 bases). Germline-derived CDR1 and CDR2 are SNHLY and FYNNEI. The CDR3 contains 14 residues. V was clipped by 6 bases and J by 3 bases, with 12 bases between them. CDR3 sequence (DNA): TGTGCCAGCAGGGGGGCTAGCGGCTACAATGAGCAGTTCTTC. Protein sequence: CASRGASGYNEQFF.

This chain connects TRBV5-6 to TRBJ1-6, with 9 bases matching TRBD1. The ends lost 0 bases at V and 9 bases at J; junction bases unmatched: 4. In germline, CDR1 is SGHDT, CDR2 YYEEEE. This CDR3 has 15 amino acids. CDR3 loop: CASSLETGGSSPLHF. The CDR3 DNA reads as TGTGCCAGCAGCTTGGAGACAGGGGGGAGTTCACCCCTCCACTTT. Drawing the rest from reference TRBV5-6 and TRBJ1-6, the complete variable domain is DAGVTQSPTHLIKTRGQQVTLRCSPKSGHDTVSWYQQALGQGPQFIFQYYEEEERQRGNFPDRFSGHQFPNYSSELNVNALLLGDSALYLCASSLETGGSSPLHFGNGTRLTVT.

CDR3 nucleotide sequence: TGTGCCAGCTCACCAGGGACCGGGACAGGGGGTACCTACGAGCAGTACTTC. Amino acids: CASSPGTGTGGTYEQYF. This chain links TRBV18 with TRBJ2-7; 11 bases line up with TRBD1. CDR3 length equals 17 residues. Germline CDR1 reads KGHSH; CDR2 reads LQKENI. The trim removed 2 bases at V and 2 bases at J, leaving 8 bases unmatched. Full variable domain (outside the CDR3, taken from reference TRBV18 and TRBJ2-7): NAGVMQNPRHLVRRRGQEARLRCSPMKGHSHVYWYRQLPEEGLKFMVYLQKENIIDESGMPKERFSAEFPKEGPSILRIQQVVRGDSAAYFCASSPGTGTGGTYEQYFGPGTRLTVT.

This clone was counted a single time. This chain joins TRBV15 and TRBJ1-3; possible D gene TRBD1, 5 bases. Germline CDR1 LNHNV, CDR2 YYDKDF (reference sequence). Trimming took 3 bases from V and 4 from J, leaving 13 bases between them. CDR3 length: 15 amino acids. For the CDR3, the DNA is TGTGCCACCAGCAGGGGCGGGGGTACGGGAAACACCATATATTTT. Amino acids: CATSRGGGTGNTIYF.